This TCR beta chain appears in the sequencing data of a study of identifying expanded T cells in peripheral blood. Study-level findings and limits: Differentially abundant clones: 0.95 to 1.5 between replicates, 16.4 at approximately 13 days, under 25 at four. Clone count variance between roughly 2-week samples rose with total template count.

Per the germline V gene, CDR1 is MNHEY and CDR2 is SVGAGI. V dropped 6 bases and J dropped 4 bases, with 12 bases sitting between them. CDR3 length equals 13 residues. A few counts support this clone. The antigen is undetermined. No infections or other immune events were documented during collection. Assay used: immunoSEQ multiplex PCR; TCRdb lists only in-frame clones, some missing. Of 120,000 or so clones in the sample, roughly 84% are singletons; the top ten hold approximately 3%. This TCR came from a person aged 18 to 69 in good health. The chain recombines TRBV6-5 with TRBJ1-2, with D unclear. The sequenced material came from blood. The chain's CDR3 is CASRPGPAYGYTF. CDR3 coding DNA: TGTGCCAGCAGACCCGGGCCGGCCTATGGCTACACCTTC.